These 24 T cell receptor beta chains share one sample of origin, sequenced in a study of PD-L1 blockade in urothelial cancer. Sequencing used immunoSEQ multiplex PCR; TCRdb keeps in-frame clones, though not all of them. The sample includes tens of thousands of clones, 75% seen only once; the top ten take less than 5%. Time point described: pretreatment peripheral blood. Sequenced material: PBMCs, taken around atezolizumab (anti-PD-L1) treatment. Every receptor here comes from a man between 65 and 85 years old with urothelial cancer.

V usage is TRBV11-3 and J usage is TRBJ2-3; 10 bases align to TRBD2. CDR3 length equals 14 residues. After removal of 4 bases from V and 4 bases from J, the junction contained 2 bases not matched to a gene. Germline CDR1 reads SGHNT; CDR2 reads YENEEA. CDR3 amino acids: CASSSLAGADTQYF. Written as DNA, the CDR3 is TGTGCCAGCAGCTCCCTAGCGGGAGCAGATACGCAGTATTTT. The full variable domain, in which reference TRBV11-3 and TRBJ2-3 provide the parts outside the CDR3, is EAGVVQSPRYKIIEKKQPVAFWCNPISGHNTLYWYLQNLGQGPELLIRYENEEAVDDSQLPKDRFSAERLKGVDSTLKIQPAELGDSAVYLCASSSLAGADTQYFGPGTRLTVL.

The table lists this clone with a count of one. This chain joins TRBV6-1 and TRBJ1-1; a possible D gene is TRBD1 (6 bases). The CDR3 is 15 amino acids. Germline V lookup: CDR1 MNHNS, CDR2 SASEGT. Trimming left V 2 bases short and J 5 bases short, with 15 bases between. The CDR3 region is CASSELGGLRTEAFF. CDR3 nucleotides: TGTGCCAGCAGTGAATTAGGGGGTCTGAGGACTGAAGCTTTCTTT.

The chain recombines TRBV5-4 with TRBJ1-1; the D is unclear. This CDR3 has 13 residues. Trimming took off 4 bases at V and 3 bases at J, with 10 bases between the two ends. Germline assignment: CDR1 SGHNT and CDR2 YYREEE (reference sequence). The CDR3, as DNA: TGTGCCAGCAGCGCCGGCGCGGACACTGAAGCTTTCTTT. This codes for CASSAGADTEAFF.

This clone was recorded once. V is TRBV5-5 and J is TRBJ2-7, with 7 bases aligning to TRBD1. Germline V gene sequence: CDR1 SGHKS, CDR2 YYEKEE (reference sequence). Germline trimming cut 2 bases from V and 1 base from J; bases unmatched to any gene: 9. This CDR3 has 16 residues. The CDR3 sequence is CASSFLDRQGSYEQYF. The CDR3 nucleotides read TGTGCCAGCAGCTTCTTAGACCGACAGGGATCCTACGAGCAGTACTTC.

This chain links TRBV15 with TRBJ2-7; TRBD1 matches at 7 bases. With 3 bases clipped from V and 2 bases from J, the junction kept 4 bases outside the gene matches. Germline V gene data show CDR1 as LNHNV and CDR2 as YYDKDF (reference sequence). This CDR3 is built from 14 residues. In DNA form, the CDR3 reads TGTGCCACCAGCAGGTGGGGACAGACCTACGAGCAGTACTTC. Translated, it gives CATSRWGQTYEQYF.

This clone has only a few counts. V is TRBV27 and J is TRBJ1-1; 8 nucleotides line up with TRBD1. The junction had 2 bases not matched to a gene; V was cut back by 1 base and J by 7 bases. This CDR3 spans 13 amino acids. CDR1 is MNHEY, CDR2 SMNVEV, per germline (reference sequence). The CDR3 region is CASSLFGTGEAFF. CDR3 in DNA: TGTGCCAGCAGTTTATTTGGGACAGGTGAAGCTTTCTTT.

The chain couples TRBV4-2 to TRBJ2-7, with 8 bases that match TRBD1. The CDR3 consists of 14 residues. V dropped 5 bases and J dropped 1; count of bases not matched to a gene: 4. The germline V gene has CDR1 LGHNA and CDR2 YNFKEQ. The chain's CDR3 is CASSVHRGSYEQYF. CDR3 nucleotide sequence: TGTGCCAGCAGCGTGCACAGGGGGTCCTACGAGCAGTACTTC.

This rearrangement joins TRBV6-5 to TRBJ1-1; no clear D gene. The CDR3 has 14 residues. Germline loops: CDR1 MNHEY, CDR2 SVGAGI. Trimming took 6 bases from V and 0 from J, leaving 11 bases between them. DNA of the CDR3: TGTGCCAGCAGCCTCCGGTTAATGAACACTGAAGCTTTCTTT. As protein: CASSLRLMNTEAFF.

This clone has a single count. V is TRBV6-6 and J is TRBJ2-7; D gene uncertain. The length of the CDR3 is 16 residues. Germline values: CDR1 MNHNY, CDR2 SVGAGI (reference sequence). The V gene lost 2 bases and the J gene lost 0 bases, with 14 bases spanning the gap. DNA for the CDR3: TGTGCCAGCAGTTACGAGGTGCCAAGGAACTCCTACGAGCAGTACTTC. It translates to CASSYEVPRNSYEQYF.

The rearrangement uses TRBV5-1 and TRBJ2-3, with a tentative D call TRBD1 (6 bases). Germline CDR1 SGHRS, CDR2 YFSETQ. Trimming removed 0 bases at V and 0 bases at J, with 11 bases between. This CDR3 spans 16 amino acids. CDR3 amino acids: CASSLGTVTSTDTQYF. CDR3 bases: TGCGCCAGCAGCTTGGGGACAGTGACTAGCACAGATACGCAGTATTTT.

This clone has a handful of counts. The chain has TRBV19 and TRBJ1-5; the D gene is possibly TRBD1 (6 bases). The V end lost 0 bases, the J end lost 6 bases, and 12 bases lay between the germline ends. Germline assignment: CDR1 LNHDA and CDR2 SQIVND (reference sequence). This CDR3 has 15 residues. CDR3 loop: CASSIEGQRGQPQHF. Here the CDR3 DNA reads TGTGCCAGTAGTATAGAAGGACAGAGGGGTCAGCCCCAGCATTTT.

With respect to this clone: The germline gene is not matched at one end of the junction; a read error may be the cause. The rearrangement links TRBV5-4 to TRBJ1-6; TRBD1 is a possible D gene (5 bases). The CDR3 length is 18 residues. CDR1 and CDR2 from the germline V gene are SGHNT and YYREEE (reference sequence). The CDR3 region is CASTLRGSGSSYNSPLHF. The CDR3 DNA sequence: TGTGCCAGCACCTTGCGGGGGAGTGGGAGCTCCTATAATTCACCCCTCCACTTT.

The J gene is TRBJ2-3, the V gene TRBV5-1, with 7 bases matching TRBD1. Looked up from germline, CDR1 is SGHRS and CDR2 is YFSETQ. The CDR3 sequence is 15 residues long. After removal of 3 bases from V and 3 bases from J, the junction contained 7 bases not matched to a gene. CDR3 nucleotide sequence: TGCGCCAGCAGCTCTGACAGGGCAAAAACAGATACGCAGTATTTT. The encoded protein is CASSSDRAKTDTQYF.

The chain combines TRBV6-5 with TRBJ2-5; D is possibly TRBD1 (5 bases). The CDR3 is 15 residues long. Germline CDR1 and CDR2: MNHEY and SVGAGI. V was shortened by 5 bases and J by 2 bases, with 15 bases between the two germline ends. CDR3 region: CASSRLQGEQETQYF. In nucleotides, the CDR3 is TGTGCCAGCAGTCGCCTCCAGGGCGAACAAGAGACCCAGTACTTC.

This clone ranks as medium-sized. The V and J genes are TRBV18 and TRBJ1-4; the match to TRBD1 covers 7 bases. V trimming: 4 bases; J trimming: 7 bases; junction bases outside the gene matches: 3. Germline lookup yields CDR1 KGHSH and CDR2 LQKENI. The CDR3 is 13 residues long. CDR3 nucleotides: TGTGCCAGCTCACAGTCAGGGGGTGAAAAACTGTTTTTT. It encodes CASSQSGGEKLFF.

The chain employs TRBV7-3 and TRBJ1-2, with 7 bases identical to TRBD1. V shed 1 base, J shed 6 bases, and the junction held 8 bases outside the gene matches. Per the germline V gene, CDR1 is SGHTA and CDR2 is FQGTGA. This CDR3 spans 15 amino acids. The CDR3 sequence is CASSLSAGGRHGYTF. The CDR3 bases are TGTGCCAGCAGCTTAAGTGCAGGGGGGAGGCATGGCTACACCTTC.

For the CDR3, the DNA is TGTGCCAGCAGTGGGTCCCTAATTTCCTACGAGCAGTACTTC. Protein sequence: CASSGSLISYEQYF. The chain has TRBV6-1 and TRBJ2-7; D not resolved. The germline V and J ends were trimmed by 4 bases and 1 base, with 11 bases remaining between them. The germline gives CDR1 MNHNS, CDR2 SASEGT. This CDR3 spans 14 amino acids.

The chain carries TRBV4-2 and TRBJ1-5; 10 nucleotides line up with TRBD1. This CDR3 is 15 amino acids long. Looked up from germline, CDR1 is LGHNA and CDR2 is YNFKEQ. The V gene end was trimmed by 3 bases and the J gene end by 5 bases; junction bases not matched to a gene: 4. The CDR3 protein is CASSQPGQGDQPQHF. The CDR3 DNA follows: TGTGCCAGCAGCCAGCCCGGACAGGGGGATCAGCCCCAGCATTTT.

The rearrangement uses TRBV7-2 and TRBJ2-1, with 8 bases fitting TRBD1. The CDR3 contains 16 residues. V gave up 2 bases and J gave up 1 base; unmatched junction bases: 4. Germline assignment: CDR1 SGHTA and CDR2 FQGNSA. CDR3 in amino acids: CASSLTTGGSYNEQFF. In nucleotides, the CDR3 is TGTGCCAGCAGCTTAACCACAGGGGGGTCCTACAATGAGCAGTTCTTC.

This chain joins TRBV30 and TRBJ2-4; TRBD1 matches at 9 bases. After removal of 2 bases from V and 3 bases from J, the junction contained 8 bases not matched to a gene. The CDR3 length is 16 residues. CDR1 and CDR2 (germline): GTSNPN, SVGIG (reference sequence). DNA for the CDR3: TGTGCCTGGAGTTCGGGACAGGGCCTAGGCAAAAACATTCAGTACTTC. It is translated as CAWSSGQGLGKNIQYF.

A few counts support this clone. The chain uses TRBV9 and TRBJ2-3; the match to TRBD1 covers 7 bases. J lost 1 base, V lost 4 bases, and 6 bases had no gene match. Per germline, CDR1 SGDLS and CDR2 YYNGEE. The CDR3 is 15 amino acids. CDR3 bases: TGTGCCAGCAGCCCCCGTGGGACAGGCACAGATACGCAGTATTTT. This sequence encodes CASSPRGTGTDTQYF.

This chain links TRBV13 with TRBJ2-7, with 7 bases aligning to TRBD1. The CDR3 sequence is 16 residues long. In germline, CDR1 is PRHDT, CDR2 FYEKMQ (reference sequence). The junction had 10 bases not matched to a gene; V was cut back by 5 bases and J by 0 bases. CDR3 protein: CASSASTGSVSYEQYF. CDR3 nucleotides: TGTGCCAGCAGCGCTTCGACAGGGTCCGTCTCCTACGAGCAGTACTTC.

CDR3 DNA: TGCGCCAGCAGCGCCACCGGGACACTCTCCTACGAGCAGTACTTC. It encodes CASSATGTLSYEQYF. This chain uses TRBV5-1 with TRBJ2-7; D might be TRBD1 (6 bases). The CDR3 sequence is 15 residues long. Germline assignment: CDR1 SGHRS and CDR2 YFSETQ. Trimming removed 4 bases from V and 0 bases from J, with 14 bases in between.

This sequence joins TRBV4-2 and TRBJ2-5; tentatively, D is TRBD2 (6 bases). The V gene's germline CDR1 is LGHNA and CDR2 YNFKEQ. This CDR3 is built from 17 residues. Trimming shortened V by 0 bases and J by 0 bases, and 14 bases separated the two germline ends. The CDR3 protein is CASSQDPPDYYQETQYF. The CDR3 DNA is TGTGCCAGCAGCCAAGATCCCCCGGACTACTACCAAGAGACCCAGTACTTC.